The 5 T cell receptor beta chains below were found in one sample sequenced in a study of blood T cells in healthy people across ages. With a J-beta primer mix and a sample-barcoded 5' primer, a second PCR ran roughly 6 to 11 cycles. A single record per CDR3 protein comes from TCRdb applying MiXCR to the 5' RACE reads. The sample carries 1.8 million or so distinct CDR3 sequences, about 39% recorded once. Sequences were obtained from blood. Every receptor here comes from a human donor in good health.

This clonotype was detected a few times. The J gene is TRBJ1-4, the V gene TRBV29-1; the match to TRBD1 covers 7 bases. J gave up 13 bases and V 3 bases, and 5 bases lay outside the gene matches. The CDR3 sequence is 11 residues long. Germline V gene sequence: CDR1 SQVTM, CDR2 ANQGSEA. CDR3 sequence reads: CSVDRAGGLFF. CDR3 nucleotides: TGCAGCGTTGACCGCGCAGGGGGACTGTTTTTT.

CDR3 DNA: TGTGCCAGCAGTGCTCCCGGACACCTCGGCTCCTACGAGCAGTACTTC. Translating gives CASSAPGHLGSYEQYF. The rearrangement links TRBV6-2 or TRBV6-3 to TRBJ2-7; D is possibly TRBD1 (5 bases). Germline CDR1 and CDR2: MNHEY and SVGEGT. With 5 bases removed from V and 0 bases from J, the gap between germline ends came to 17 bases. There are 16 residues in the CDR3.

There are a few counts of this clonotype. CDR3 loop: CASSLITRVKYEQYF. The CDR3 nucleotides read TGTGCCAGCAGCTTAATAACGAGGGTTAAGTACGAGCAGTACTTC. The chain couples TRBV7-2 to TRBJ2-7, with D tentatively TRBD2 (5 bases). Germline CDR1 is SGHTA and CDR2 is FQGNSA. This CDR3 contains 15 residues. The V end was cut by 2 bases, the J end by 4 bases, with 15 bases between.

This chain connects TRBV4-1 to TRBJ1-1; D gene uncertain. V was trimmed by 6 bases and J by 7 bases, leaving 18 bases between them. CDR3 length: 14 residues. The germline gives CDR1 MGHRA, CDR2 YSYEKL. CDR3 DNA sequence: TGCGCCAGCAGGAAAGTCGTAACAGTCATTGAAGCTTTCTTT. This sequence encodes CASRKVVTVIEAFF.

The chain carries TRBV7-9 and TRBJ1-2; D not resolved. V was clipped by 5 bases and J by 8 bases, with 21 bases between them. CDR1 and CDR2 from the germline V gene are SEHNR and FQNEAQ (reference sequence). This CDR3 comprises 15 residues. The CDR3 DNA follows: TGTGCCAGCAGCCCGTTGGACTTCTCCCCGTACGGCTACACCTTC. It codes for CASSPLDFSPYGYTF.